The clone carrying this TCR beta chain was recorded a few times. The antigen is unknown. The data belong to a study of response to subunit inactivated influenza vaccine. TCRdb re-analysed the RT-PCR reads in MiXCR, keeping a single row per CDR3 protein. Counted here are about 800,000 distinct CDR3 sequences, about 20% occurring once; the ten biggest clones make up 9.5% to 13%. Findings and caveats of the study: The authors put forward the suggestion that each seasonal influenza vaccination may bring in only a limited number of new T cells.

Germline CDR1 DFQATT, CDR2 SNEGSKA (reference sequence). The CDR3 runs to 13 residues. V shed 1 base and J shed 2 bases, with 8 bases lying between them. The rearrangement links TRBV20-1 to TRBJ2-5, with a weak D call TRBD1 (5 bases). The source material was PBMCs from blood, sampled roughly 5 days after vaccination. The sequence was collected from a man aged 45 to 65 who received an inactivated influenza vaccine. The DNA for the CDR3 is TGCAGTGCTAGAGTTCCAGGGCAAGAGACCCAGTACTTC. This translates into CSARVPGQETQYF.